This note documents a single T cell receptor (beta chain) sequence. Its antigen remains unidentified. This entry is derived from a study of T cell responses to AZD1222 COVID-19 vaccine. The study, taken as a whole, reports: Two AZD1222 doses significantly raised spike-specific TCR breadth and depth over controls. Baseline seropositivity occurred in only 5 to 7 AZD1222 recipients. No day 14 peak samples; only post-peak repertoires were characterized.

Germline-derived CDR1 and CDR2 are SGHVS and FQNEAQ. V shed 7 bases, J shed 3 bases, and the junction held 10 bases outside the gene matches. There are 16 residues in the CDR3. Profiling relied on immunoSEQ multiplex PCR, and the TCRdb table lists in-frame clones only, not all of them. The sample includes roughly 83,000 clones, roughly 83% of them seen just once. This chain connects TRBV7-8 to TRBJ2-1, with 9 bases aligning to TRBD2. The source of this sequence is an adult in good health. The sample here was peripheral blood, taken on day 0 of AZD1222 vaccination. CDR3 DNA: TGTGCCAGCACCGAACGGGCTAGCGGGAACTACAATGAGCAGTTCTTC. Protein product: CASTERASGNYNEQFF.